A single sample gave rise to the 22 T cell receptor beta chains below, sequenced in a study of monozygotic twins with inflammatory bowel disease. TCRdb reprocessed the 5' RACE reads and keeps a single row for each CDR3 protein, giving no DNA. The repertoire table contains more than 350,000 distinct CDR3 sequences. Sequenced: blood. The receptor set was obtained from a human donor with ulcerative colitis or Crohn's disease, or a healthy co-twin of an affected twin (not recorded which).

The chain links TRBV20-1 to TRBJ1-5. This CDR3 has 12 residues. Germline V gene data show CDR1 as DFQATT and CDR2 as SNEGSKA (reference sequence). CDR3 amino acids: CSARYSNQPQHF.

The chain combines TRBV30 with TRBJ1-2. The CDR3 totals 12 residues. The germline gives CDR1 GTSNPN, CDR2 SVGIG (reference sequence). The CDR3 is CAESMFVGGYTF.

This chain joins TRBV9 and TRBJ1-4. The CDR3 length is 16 residues. In germline, CDR1 is SGDLS, CDR2 YYNGEE. The CDR3 is CASSPREGATNEKLFF.

The chain carries TRBV25-1 and TRBJ2-1; TCRdb's assignment of TRBD1 cannot be checked, as there is no DNA. Germline CDR1 reads MGHDK; CDR2 reads SYGVNS. The CDR3 has 12 amino acids. The CDR3 spells CASRSGPGQWFF.

This chain uses TRBV20-1 with TRBJ1-2; no DNA is available, so the TRBD1 call from TCRdb remains unchecked. CDR1 is DFQATT, CDR2 SNEGSKA, per germline (reference sequence). The CDR3 extends over 14 amino acids. The CDR3 region is CSASPGADNYGYTF.

The genes are TRBV4-1 and TRBJ2-2; TCRdb calls TRBD1, which cannot be checked without DNA. The CDR3 covers 15 residues. The germline V gene encodes CDR1 MGHRA and CDR2 YSYEKL. CDR3: CASRPTGVETGELFF.

This chain links TRBV6-1 with TRBJ2-7; TCRdb designates TRBD1, a call that cannot be tested without DNA. CDR3 length: 14 residues. Germline V lookup: CDR1 MNHNS, CDR2 SASEGT. This CDR3 reads CASSRPGPPYEQYF.

The V gene is TRBV5-1, the J gene TRBJ1-1; TCRdb's D call, TRBD1, is unchecked because there is no DNA. Germline CDR1 reads SGHRS; CDR2 reads YFSETQ. The length of the CDR3 is 13 residues. Here the CDR3 reads CASSTGEGTEAFF.

The rearrangement uses TRBV29-1 and TRBJ2-7; absent DNA, TCRdb's TRBD1 call cannot be checked. Looked up from germline, CDR1 is SQVTM and CDR2 is ANQGSEA. This CDR3 has 13 amino acids. The chain's CDR3 is CSVAGQGSYEQYF.

The rearrangement joins TRBV14 to TRBJ1-1. CDR1 and CDR2 from the germline V gene are SGHDN and FVKESK. CDR3 size: 13 residues. The CDR3 loop is CASSQDRATEAFF. Variable domain in full (rest from reference TRBV14 and TRBJ1-1): EAGVTQFPSHSVIEKGQTVTLRCDPISGHDNLYWYRRVMGKEIKFLLHFVKESKQDESGMPNNRFLAERTGGTYSTLKVQPAELEDSGVYFCASSQDRATEAFFGQGTRLTVV.

The genes are TRBV27 and TRBJ1-1; as DNA is missing, the TRBD1 call by TCRdb cannot be tested. The germline V gene has CDR1 MNHEY and CDR2 SMNVEV (reference sequence). CDR3 length: 13 amino acids. The CDR3: CASSLYKGVEAFF.

This chain connects TRBV7-6 to TRBJ1-1. CDR3 length equals 15 residues. Germline V gives CDR1 SGHVS, CDR2 FNYEAQ. This CDR3 is CASSYRSGGDTEAFF.

The V and J genes are TRBV29-1 and TRBJ1-3; TCRdb calls TRBD1, which cannot be checked without DNA. This CDR3 is built from 14 residues. The germline V gene has CDR1 SQVTM and CDR2 ANQGSEA. The chain's CDR3 is CSARQGFSGNTIYF.

The chain links TRBV25-1 to TRBJ1-6; there is no DNA to check the TCRdb D call of TRBD1. CDR3 length equals 17 residues. Germline V gene lookup returns CDR1 MGHDK and CDR2 SYGVNS. The CDR3: CASSEERRGGLYSPLHF.

The chain has TRBV6-5 and TRBJ2-1; no DNA is available, so the TRBD1 call from TCRdb remains unchecked. The length of the CDR3 is 13 residues. CDR1 is MNHEY, CDR2 SVGAGI, per germline. The CDR3 spells CVCKGRGDNEQFF.

The chain uses TRBV7-2 and TRBJ1-3. Per the germline V gene, CDR1 is SGHTA and CDR2 is FQGNSA. The CDR3 contains 15 residues. CDR3 sequence: CASSLVAVSGNTIYF.

The J gene is TRBJ2-3, the V gene TRBV7-3; the TRBD2 assignment by TCRdb is unverifiable without DNA. The CDR3 loop spans 15 amino acids. Germline V lookup: CDR1 SGHTA, CDR2 FQGTGA. The CDR3 reads CASSLKAGEADTQYF.

The V call is TRBV20-1, the J call TRBJ1-6. CDR1 is DFQATT, CDR2 SNEGSKA, per germline (reference sequence). The CDR3 consists of 14 residues. The CDR3 region is CSARVGTYNSPLHF.

This rearrangement joins TRBV7-9 to TRBJ2-2; TCRdb indicates TRBD1, and absent DNA this call remains unverified. There are 17 residues in the CDR3. Germline CDR1 reads SEHNR; CDR2 reads FQNEAQ (reference sequence). The chain's CDR3 is CASSFKLQGANTGELFF.

J is TRBJ2-7 and V is TRBV20-1; the D call from TCRdb, TRBD1, cannot be confirmed without DNA. Germline-derived CDR1 and CDR2 are DFQATT and SNEGSKA (reference sequence). This CDR3 contains 15 residues. The CDR3 loop reads CSARERQGIPYEQYF.

This chain uses TRBV20-1 with TRBJ2-1; TCRdb's assignment of TRBD2 cannot be checked, as there is no DNA. Germline V gene data show CDR1 as DFQATT and CDR2 as SNEGSKA (reference sequence). The CDR3 is 15 amino acids. The CDR3 sequence: CSARDQRGGYNEQFF.

The chain links TRBV7-2 to TRBJ2-7. CDR1 is SGHTA and CDR2 is FQGNSA in the germline V gene. The CDR3 extends over 15 amino acids. CDR3 loop: CASSLGSDRSYEQYF. Looking up the rest from reference TRBV7-2 and TRBJ2-7 gives the full variable domain: GAGVSQSPSNKVTEKGKDVELRCDPISGHTALYWYRQSLGQGLEFLIYFQGNSAPDKSGLPSDRFSAERTGGSVSTLTIQRTQQEDSAVYLCASSLGSDRSYEQYFGPGTRLTVT.